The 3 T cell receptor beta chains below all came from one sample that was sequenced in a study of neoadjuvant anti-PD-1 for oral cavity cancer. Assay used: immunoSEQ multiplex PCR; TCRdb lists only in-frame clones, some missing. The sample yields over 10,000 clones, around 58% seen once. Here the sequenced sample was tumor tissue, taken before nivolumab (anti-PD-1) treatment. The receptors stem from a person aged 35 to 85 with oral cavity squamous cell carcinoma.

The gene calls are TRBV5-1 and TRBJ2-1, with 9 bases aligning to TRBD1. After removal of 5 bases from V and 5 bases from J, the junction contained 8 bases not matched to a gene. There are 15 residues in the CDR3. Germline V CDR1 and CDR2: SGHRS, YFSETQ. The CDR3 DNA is TGCGCCAGCAGGGCTACAGGGGGCATCAACAATGAGCAGTTCTTC. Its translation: CASRATGGINNEQFF.

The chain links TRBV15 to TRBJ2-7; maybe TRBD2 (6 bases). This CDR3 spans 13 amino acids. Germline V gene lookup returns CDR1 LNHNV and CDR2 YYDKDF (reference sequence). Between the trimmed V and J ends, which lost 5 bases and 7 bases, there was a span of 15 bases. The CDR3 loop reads CATSGKLAIEQYF. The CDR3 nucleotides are TGTGCCACCAGCGGGAAGCTAGCGATTGAGCAGTACTTC.

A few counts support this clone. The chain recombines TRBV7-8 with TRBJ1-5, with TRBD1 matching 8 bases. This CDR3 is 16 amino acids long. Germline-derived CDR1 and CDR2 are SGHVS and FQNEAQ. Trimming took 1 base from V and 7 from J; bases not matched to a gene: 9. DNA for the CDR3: TGTGCCAGCAGCTTAGGCGCCAGGGGGCCGAGGCAGCCCCAGCATTTT. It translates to CASSLGARGPRQPQHF.